These T cell receptor beta chains were read from a single sample in a study of T cell responses to AZD1222 COVID-19 vaccine. Sequencing was performed with immunoSEQ multiplex PCR; in TCRdb, only in-frame clones are kept and a portion is missing. The sample consists of 150,000 to 200,000 clones, roughly nine tenths of them appearing once. The sequencing here drew on peripheral blood, taken 28 days after the second AZD1222 dose. These receptor sequences come from an adult who received the AZD1222 COVID-19 vaccine. The CDR3 runs from the conserved cysteine through the conserved F or W. Each record gives: J gene, V gene, clone size, D gene, CDR3 length, CDR3 protein, CDR3 DNA. A D gene is named only where the DNA matches it firmly. Expanded clones get a size class; other rows say once, few or many, or leave the size out.

j_gene: TRBJ1-2; v_gene: TRBV4-1; abundance: NA; d_gene: TRBD1; len: 17; CDR3aa: CASSFIGTALEGYGYTF; CDR3nt: TGCGCCAGCAGTTTCATCGGGACAGCCCTCGAGGGCTATGGCTACACCTTC
j_gene: TRBJ1-4; v_gene: TRBV2; abundance: NA; d_gene: NA; len: 15; CDR3aa: CASIRKTGGREKLFF; CDR3nt: TGTGCCAGCATACGAAAGACAGGTGGGAGAGAAAAACTGTTTTTT
j_gene: TRBJ1-5; v_gene: TRBV6-2/TRBV6-3; abundance: many; d_gene: NA; len: 13; CDR3aa: CASSSFRGQPQHF; CDR3nt: TGTGCCAGCAGTTCCTTTCGGGGTCAGCCCCAGCATTTT
j_gene: TRBJ2-1; v_gene: TRBV19; abundance: NA; d_gene: TRBD2; len: 15; CDR3aa: CASSTLAGRDNEQFF; CDR3nt: TGTGCCAGTAGTACACTAGCGGGGAGGGACAATGAGCAGTTCTTC
j_gene: TRBJ1-1; v_gene: TRBV19; abundance: NA; d_gene: TRBD1; len: 16; CDR3aa: CASVQFGGTGGTEAFF; CDR3nt: TGTGCCAGTGTTCAATTCGGTGGGACAGGGGGCACTGAAGCTTTCTTT
j_gene: TRBJ1-5; v_gene: TRBV15; abundance: NA; d_gene: TRBD1; len: 14; CDR3aa: CATSTDRGNQPQHF; CDR3nt: TGTGCCACCAGCACGGACAGGGGGAACCAGCCCCAGCATTTT
j_gene: TRBJ1-1; v_gene: TRBV28; abundance: NA; d_gene: NA; len: 14; CDR3aa: CGITKGPTVTEAFF; CDR3nt: TGTGGCATAACTAAGGGCCCCACGGTAACTGAAGCTTTCTTT
j_gene: TRBJ2-5; v_gene: TRBV5-6; abundance: NA; d_gene: NA; len: 14; CDR3aa: CASSFLVGPETQYF; CDR3nt: TGTGCCAGCAGCTTCCTTGTGGGACCAGAGACCCAGTACTTC
j_gene: TRBJ2-4; v_gene: TRBV14; abundance: once; d_gene: NA; len: 17; CDR3aa: CASSQDWGRVAKNIQYF; CDR3nt: TGTGCCAGCAGCCAAGATTGGGGACGTGTAGCCAAAAACATTCAGTACTTC
j_gene: TRBJ1-6; v_gene: TRBV19; abundance: NA; d_gene: NA; len: 11; CDR3aa: CASSKNSPLHF; CDR3nt: TGTGCCAGTAGTAAGAATTCACCCCTCCACTTT
j_gene: TRBJ1-1; v_gene: TRBV7-6; abundance: NA; d_gene: NA; len: 15; CDR3aa: CASSLGGSRGTEAFF; CDR3nt: TGTGCCAGCAGCTTAGGGGGCAGCCGGGGCACTGAAGCTTTCTTT
j_gene: TRBJ1-2; v_gene: TRBV3-1/TRBV3-2; abundance: NA; d_gene: NA; len: 16; CDR3aa: CASSQARLQPNYGYTF; CDR3nt: TGTGCCAGCAGCCAAGCGCGTCTGCAGCCTAACTATGGCTACACCTTC
j_gene: TRBJ1-2; v_gene: TRBV9; abundance: NA; d_gene: NA; len: 14; CDR3aa: CASSARDNRYGYTF; CDR3nt: TGTGCCAGCAGCGCCCGGGACAACCGCTATGGCTACACCTTC
j_gene: TRBJ1-1; v_gene: TRBV10-3; abundance: once; d_gene: TRBD1; len: 13; CDR3aa: CAISRDRNTEAFF; CDR3nt: TGTGCCATCAGCCGGGACAGGAACACTGAAGCTTTCTTT
j_gene: TRBJ1-2; v_gene: TRBV27; abundance: NA; d_gene: NA; len: 12; CDR3aa: CASSAQGYGYTF; CDR3nt: TGTGCCAGCAGTGCCCAGGGGTATGGCTACACCTTC
j_gene: TRBJ2-7; v_gene: TRBV7-8; abundance: NA; d_gene: NA; len: 13; CDR3aa: CASSSPDTYEQYF; CDR3nt: TGTGCCAGCAGCTCCCCCGACACCTACGAGCAGTACTTC
j_gene: TRBJ2-2; v_gene: TRBV11-3; abundance: NA; d_gene: NA; len: 13; CDR3aa: CASSWANTGELFF; CDR3nt: TGTGCCAGCAGCTGGGCGAACACCGGGGAGCTGTTTTTT
j_gene: TRBJ2-5; v_gene: TRBV2; abundance: NA; d_gene: NA; len: 14; CDR3aa: CASSERRGQETQYF; CDR3nt: TGTGCCAGCAGTGAAAGGAGAGGACAAGAGACCCAGTACTTC
j_gene: TRBJ2-2; v_gene: TRBV6-2/TRBV6-3; abundance: NA; d_gene: NA; len: 14; CDR3aa: CASSYFGGTGELFF; CDR3nt: TGTGCCAGCAGTTACTTCGGGGGTACCGGGGAGCTGTTTTTT
j_gene: TRBJ2-7; v_gene: TRBV27; abundance: NA; d_gene: TRBD2; len: 16; CDR3aa: CASSLLSSGRGYEQYF; CDR3nt: TGTGCCAGCAGCCTCCTCTCTAGCGGGAGGGGCTACGAGCAGTACTTC
j_gene: TRBJ2-2; v_gene: TRBV7-8; abundance: once; d_gene: NA; len: 15; CDR3aa: CASRGTRGATGELFF; CDR3nt: TGTGCCAGCAGGGGCACGAGGGGCGCGACCGGGGAGCTGTTTTTT
j_gene: TRBJ2-7; v_gene: TRBV4-3; abundance: NA; d_gene: TRBD1; len: 16; CDR3aa: CASSKNPGQGVDEQYF; CDR3nt: TGCGCCAGCAGCAAAAACCCCGGACAGGGGGTAGACGAGCAGTACTTC
j_gene: TRBJ2-1; v_gene: TRBV27; abundance: NA; d_gene: TRBD2; len: 14; CDR3aa: CASTRGGLGDEQFF; CDR3nt: TGTGCCAGCACTCGCGGGGGGCTAGGGGATGAGCAGTTCTTC
j_gene: TRBJ2-3; v_gene: TRBV2; abundance: NA; d_gene: NA; len: 16; CDR3aa: CASSPRVGRGTDTQYF; CDR3nt: TGTGCCAGCAGTCCGAGGGTAGGGAGAGGGACAGATACGCAGTATTTT
j_gene: TRBJ2-5; v_gene: TRBV2; abundance: NA; d_gene: TRBD2; len: 15; CDR3aa: CASSVLAGGSETQYF; CDR3nt: TGTGCCAGCAGTGTACTAGCGGGAGGTTCAGAGACCCAGTACTTC
j_gene: TRBJ1-1; v_gene: TRBV7-3; abundance: NA; d_gene: NA; len: 15; CDR3aa: CASSFTGRANTEAFF; CDR3nt: TGTGCCAGCAGCTTTACAGGGCGGGCGAACACTGAAGCTTTCTTT
j_gene: TRBJ2-1; v_gene: TRBV7-9; abundance: NA; d_gene: NA; len: 12; CDR3aa: CASSQFTREQFF; CDR3nt: TGTGCCAGCAGCCAATTCACAAGAGAGCAGTTCTTC
j_gene: TRBJ1-2; v_gene: TRBV3-1/TRBV3-2; abundance: NA; d_gene: TRBD1; len: 15; CDR3aa: CASSQGDRGGYGYTF; CDR3nt: TGTGCCAGCAGCCAAGGGGACAGGGGAGGCTATGGCTACACCTTC
j_gene: TRBJ2-5; v_gene: TRBV11-1; abundance: NA; d_gene: NA; len: 14; CDR3aa: CASSLWGGEETQYF; CDR3nt: TGTGCCAGCAGCTTATGGGGCGGGGAAGAGACCCAGTACTTC
j_gene: TRBJ2-2; v_gene: TRBV15; abundance: once; d_gene: NA; len: 15; CDR3aa: CATHGDSPYTGELFF; CDR3nt: TGTGCCACCCATGGGGACTCACCCTACACCGGGGAGCTGTTTTTT
j_gene: TRBJ2-3; v_gene: TRBV9; abundance: once; d_gene: TRBD1; len: 15; CDR3aa: CASSPRTGGWDTQYF; CDR3nt: TGTGCCAGCAGCCCCCGGACAGGGGGCTGGGATACGCAGTATTTT
j_gene: TRBJ2-4; v_gene: TRBV7-9; abundance: NA; d_gene: TRBD1; len: 16; CDR3aa: CASSQGGSPDKNIQYF; CDR3nt: TGTGCCAGCAGCCAAGGGGGCTCGCCCGACAAAAACATTCAGTACTTC
j_gene: TRBJ1-4; v_gene: TRBV7-9; abundance: NA; d_gene: NA; len: 15; CDR3aa: CASTPGGATNEKLFF; CDR3nt: TGTGCCAGCACTCCCGGCGGTGCAACTAATGAAAAACTGTTTTTT
j_gene: TRBJ1-1; v_gene: TRBV12-5; abundance: NA; d_gene: NA; len: 13; CDR3aa: CASGLTVNTEAFF; CDR3nt: TGTGCTAGTGGGTTGACAGTGAACACTGAAGCTTTCTTT
j_gene: TRBJ1-2; v_gene: TRBV10-1; abundance: NA; d_gene: NA; len: 13; CDR3aa: CASSAQANYGYTF; CDR3nt: TGCGCCAGCAGTGCACAGGCTAACTATGGCTACACCTTC
j_gene: TRBJ2-3; v_gene: TRBV4-2; abundance: NA; d_gene: NA; len: 18; CDR3aa: CASSQVGLGALVGDTQYF; CDR3nt: TGTGCCAGCAGCCAAGTGGGGCTGGGAGCGCTTGTAGGAGATACGCAGTATTTT
j_gene: TRBJ1-1; v_gene: TRBV5-1; abundance: NA; d_gene: TRBD1; len: 15; CDR3aa: CASSSPDRGDTEAFF; CDR3nt: TGCGCCAGCAGCTCTCCGGACAGGGGAGACACTGAAGCTTTCTTT
j_gene: TRBJ2-3; v_gene: TRBV9; abundance: NA; d_gene: NA; len: 15; CDR3aa: CASSDRDTYTDTQYF; CDR3nt: TGTGCCAGCAGCGACCGGGACACCTACACAGATACGCAGTATTTT
j_gene: TRBJ1-2; v_gene: TRBV7-8; abundance: NA; d_gene: NA; len: 14; CDR3aa: CASSSDGASPGYTF; CDR3nt: TGTGCCAGCAGCTCCGACGGGGCGAGCCCTGGCTACACCTTC
j_gene: TRBJ2-5; v_gene: TRBV29-1; abundance: NA; d_gene: NA; len: 12; CDR3aa: CSVVGGRETQYF; CDR3nt: TGCAGCGTTGTGGGGGGCAGGGAGACCCAGTACTTC
j_gene: TRBJ1-1; v_gene: TRBV12-3/TRBV12-4; abundance: NA; d_gene: TRBD1; len: 13; CDR3aa: CASSSRQGVEAFF; CDR3nt: TGTGCCAGCAGTTCTCGACAGGGGGTGGAAGCTTTCTTT
j_gene: TRBJ1-3; v_gene: TRBV7-9; abundance: NA; d_gene: NA; len: 12; CDR3aa: CASSLTGDTIYF; CDR3nt: TGTGCCAGCAGCTTAACGGGAGACACCATATATTTT
j_gene: TRBJ1-4; v_gene: TRBV19; abundance: NA; d_gene: TRBD1; len: 15; CDR3aa: CASSNDRVTNEKLFF; CDR3nt: TGTGCCAGTAGTAACGACAGGGTAACTAATGAAAAACTGTTTTTT
j_gene: TRBJ2-2; v_gene: TRBV30; abundance: NA; d_gene: TRBD2; len: 16; CDR3aa: CAWSVLATLNTGELFF; CDR3nt: TGTGCCTGGAGTGTACTAGCGACATTGAACACCGGGGAGCTGTTTTTT
j_gene: TRBJ1-1; v_gene: TRBV18; abundance: NA; d_gene: NA; len: 14; CDR3aa: CASSPRAENTEAFF; CDR3nt: TGTGCCAGCTCACCCCGGGCTGAGAACACTGAAGCTTTCTTT
j_gene: TRBJ2-1; v_gene: TRBV9; abundance: NA; d_gene: TRBD2; len: 15; CDR3aa: CASSVTSGSYNEQFF; CDR3nt: TGTGCCAGCAGCGTGACTAGCGGCTCCTACAATGAGCAGTTCTTC
j_gene: TRBJ1-2; v_gene: TRBV19; abundance: few; d_gene: TRBD1; len: 15; CDR3aa: CASTAGDSDAYGYTF; CDR3nt: TGTGCCAGTACCGCTGGGGACAGTGATGCCTATGGCTACACCTTC
j_gene: TRBJ1-3; v_gene: TRBV3-1/TRBV3-2; abundance: NA; d_gene: NA; len: 18; CDR3aa: CASSQDPARQSSGNTIYF; CDR3nt: TGTGCCAGCAGCCAAGATCCGGCAAGACAGAGCTCTGGAAACACCATATATTTT
j_gene: TRBJ2-7; v_gene: TRBV5-6; abundance: once; d_gene: NA; len: 12; CDR3aa: CASSLARYEQYF; CDR3nt: TGTGCCAGCAGCTTGGCCCGCTACGAGCAGTACTTC
j_gene: TRBJ2-2; v_gene: TRBV3-1/TRBV3-2; abundance: NA; d_gene: TRBD2; len: 15; CDR3aa: CASSLRAGVTGELFF; CDR3nt: TGTGCCAGCAGCCTTAGAGCGGGAGTCACCGGGGAGCTGTTTTTT
j_gene: TRBJ2-3; v_gene: TRBV6-4; abundance: NA; d_gene: TRBD2; len: 15; CDR3aa: CASSTGGSLADTQYF; CDR3nt: TGTGCCAGCAGTACGGGCGGGAGCTTGGCGGATACGCAGTATTTT
j_gene: TRBJ1-1; v_gene: TRBV10-2; abundance: NA; d_gene: NA; len: 13; CDR3aa: CASSAVQNTEAFF; CDR3nt: TGCGCCAGCAGTGCCGTTCAGAACACTGAAGCTTTCTTT
j_gene: TRBJ2-7; v_gene: TRBV18; abundance: NA; d_gene: NA; len: 15; CDR3aa: CASSSRQDRHYEQYF; CDR3nt: TGTGCCAGCTCATCACGACAGGACCGACACTACGAGCAGTACTTC
j_gene: TRBJ2-7; v_gene: TRBV7-2; abundance: NA; d_gene: TRBD1; len: 15; CDR3aa: CASSVTGTGYYEQYF; CDR3nt: TGTGCCAGCAGTGTTACCGGGACAGGGTACTACGAGCAGTACTTC
j_gene: TRBJ1-1; v_gene: TRBV6-5; abundance: NA; d_gene: NA; len: 12; CDR3aa: CASSGVAPEAFF; CDR3nt: TGTGCCAGCAGCGGTGTTGCTCCTGAAGCTTTCTTT